Presented here are 14 T cell receptor beta chains from one specimen sequenced in a study of blood T cells in healthy people across ages (dated by TCRdb to between 2014 and 2017). Library prep was done by 5' RACE. Sequencing instrument: Illumina HiSeq 2500. The second PCR ran for roughly 6 to 11 cycles and used a J-beta primer mix along with a sample-barcoded 5' primer. TCRdb reprocessed the public reads (quality trimming at Q25 with fastp, clone calling with MiXCR) and kept in-frame beta chains. For every CDR3 protein sequence, its rows merge into one entry that carries the most common genes and DNA. The sample table holds about 1.5 million distinct CDR3 sequences, of which around two fifths were seen once. The top ten constitute approximately 7.9% of the sample. Sample: blood. All receptors come from a woman younger than 30 in good health.

The V and J genes are TRBV9 and TRBJ1-1, with D uncertain. CDR1 is SGDLS and CDR2 is YYNGEE in the germline V gene. The V end lost 3 bases, the J end lost 2 bases, and 17 bases lay between the germline ends. CDR3 size: 16 residues. CDR3 in DNA: TGTGCCAGCAGCGCGTGGGGAGGAACCATTAACACTGAAGCTTTCTTT. Its protein is CASSAWGGTINTEAFF.

The sample holds a few counts of this clonotype. The CDR3 region is CASSQPKLAGGRNEQFF. CDR3 nucleotide sequence: TGCGCCAGCAGCCAACCTAAACTAGCGGGGGGCCGCAATGAGCAGTTCTTC. V gene TRBV4-1 combines with J gene TRBJ2-1; 12 bases fit TRBD2. The V gene's germline CDR1 is MGHRA and CDR2 YSYEKL. J gave up 6 bases and V 2 bases, and 8 bases lay outside the gene matches. The length of the CDR3 is 17 residues.

The chain couples TRBV12-3 or TRBV12-4 to TRBJ2-4, with D unresolved. Trimming shortened V by 6 bases and J by 0 bases, and 9 bases separated the two germline ends. The CDR3 has 14 amino acids. The CDR3 DNA is TGTGCCAGCAGCTCAAACGGAGCCAAAAACATTCAGTACTTC. This gives the protein CASSSNGAKNIQYF.

This clonotype occurred a few times. The genes are TRBV29-1 and TRBJ2-3; D is possibly TRBD1 (8 bases). This CDR3 has 13 amino acids. Germline lookup yields CDR1 SQVTM and CDR2 ANQGSEA. V lost 7 bases, J lost 4 bases, and 15 bases lay in between. In nucleotides, the CDR3 is TGCAGCGGCAACAGGGGGGGGGCAGATACGCAGTATTTT. Its protein product is CSGNRGGADTQYF.

CDR3 protein: CASSPRQGMAKSYEQYF. In DNA form, the CDR3 reads TGTGCCAGCAGCCCCCGACAGGGAATGGCCAAATCCTACGAGCAGTACTTC. J is TRBJ2-7 and V is TRBV9; 7 bases align to TRBD1. The CDR3 is 17 residues long. Germline V lookup: CDR1 SGDLS, CDR2 YYNGEE. V dropped 4 bases and J dropped 1; count of bases not matched to a gene: 14.

The rearrangement uses TRBV6-5 and TRBJ1-1; no clear D gene. Trimming took 2 bases from V and 5 from J, leaving 24 bases between them. This CDR3 comprises 18 residues. Germline V gives CDR1 MNHEY, CDR2 SVGAGI. This CDR3 is CASSYPPRHANRGTEAFF. CDR3 nucleotide sequence: TGTGCCAGCAGTTACCCGCCGAGACACGCAAATCGGGGAACTGAAGCTTTCTTT.

V usage is TRBV20-1 and J usage is TRBJ1-5, with TRBD1 matching 9 bases. CDR3 length: 17 residues. CDR1 is DFQATT and CDR2 is SNEGSKA in the germline V gene (reference sequence). V trimming: 0 bases; J trimming: 4 bases; junction bases outside the gene matches: 10. The CDR3 is CSARDLRQGEENQPQHF. Written as DNA, the CDR3 is TGCAGTGCTAGAGATCTCCGACAGGGGGAAGAAAATCAGCCCCAGCATTTT.

A remark on this clonotype: One end of the junction is discordant with germline, which a read error may explain. The chain links TRBV7-7 to TRBJ2-5; no reliable D call. CDR1 and CDR2 (germline): SSHAT, FNYEAQ (reference sequence). CDR3 size: 17 residues. DNA for the CDR3: TGTGCTAGCAGCTCCTCGCGCAGTTCGGCTTCAAAAGAGACCCAGTACTTC. The encoded protein is CASSSSRSSASKETQYF.

Comment on this clonotype: A junction boundary mismatches the germline segment, possibly from a read error. The chain combines TRBV7-9 with TRBJ2-1, with D unclear. CDR3 length equals 15 residues. Germline V CDR1 and CDR2: SEHNR, FQNEAQ (reference sequence). CDR3 sequence reads: CANSASGPAYNEQFF. The CDR3 region has the DNA TGTGCCAACAGCGCCTCCGGCCCGGCTTACAATGAGCAGTTCTTC.

This chain connects TRBV10-3 to TRBJ2-7; D gene unclear. The CDR3 has 11 residues. Trimming took 6 bases from V and 3 from J, leaving 6 bases between them. The germline V gene has CDR1 ENHRY and CDR2 SYGVKD. The CDR3 DNA reads TGTGCCATCAGGCAGGACTACGAGCAGTACTTC. Translated, it gives CAIRQDYEQYF.

This chain links TRBV30 with TRBJ2-1; D is possibly TRBD1 (5 bases). Germline V lookup: CDR1 GTSNPN, CDR2 SVGIG (reference sequence). Trimming cost V 2 bases and J 2 bases, with 13 bases left between them. This CDR3 spans 15 amino acids. CDR3 in DNA: TGTGCCTGGAGTCGACTCCTGGGGCCCTACAATGAGCAGTTCTTC. This encodes CAWSRLLGPYNEQFF.

This clonotype was detected many times. The V and J genes are TRBV7-9 and TRBJ2-1, with 10 bases matching TRBD2. The CDR3 spans 16 residues. V shed 7 bases, J shed 5 bases, and the junction held 11 bases outside the gene matches. Germline assignment: CDR1 SEHNR and CDR2 FQNEAQ (reference sequence). The CDR3 nucleotides read TGTGCCAGCACCCCAGCGGGAGGGAGGTTGAACAATGAGCAGTTCTTC. The encoded protein is CASTPAGGRLNNEQFF.

The count of this clonotype is one. The chain links TRBV7-9 to TRBJ2-7, with TRBD1 matching 7 bases. The closer fit of TRBJ2-5 to the DNA end suggests the J call may be wrong. Germline CDR1 is SEHNR and CDR2 is FQNEAQ (reference sequence). The CDR3 has 13 amino acids. The CDR3 region has the DNA TGTGCCAGTAAGACAGGGTATGGGGAGACCCAGTACTTC. It is translated as CASKTGYGETQYF.

This clonotype occurred many times. The chain uses TRBV10-3 and TRBJ2-1; 7 bases map to TRBD1. V was clipped by 4 bases and J by 4 bases; unmatched bases: 16. Germline assignment: CDR1 ENHRY and CDR2 SYGVKD. The CDR3 is made up of 18 amino acids. The CDR3 nucleotides are TGTGCCATCAGTGGGGGGAATCCGGACAGGTGGCTTTACAATGAGCAGTTCTTC. This codes for CAISGGNPDRWLYNEQFF.